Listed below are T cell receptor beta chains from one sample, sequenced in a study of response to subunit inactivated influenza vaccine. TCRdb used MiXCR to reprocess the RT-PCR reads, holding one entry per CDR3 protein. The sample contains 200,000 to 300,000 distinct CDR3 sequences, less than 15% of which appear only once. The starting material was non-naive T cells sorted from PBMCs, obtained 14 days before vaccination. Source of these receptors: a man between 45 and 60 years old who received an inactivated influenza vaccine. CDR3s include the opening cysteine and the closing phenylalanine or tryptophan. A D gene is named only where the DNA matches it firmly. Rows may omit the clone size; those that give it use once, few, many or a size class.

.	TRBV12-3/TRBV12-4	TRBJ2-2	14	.	CASSQGGWGGELFF	TGTGCCAGCAGTCAAGGCGGGTGGGGCGGGGAGCTGTTTTTT
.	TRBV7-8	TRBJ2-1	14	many	CASSPHRESVEQFF	TGTGCCAGCAGCCCGCATAGGGAGTCGGTAGAGCAGTTCTTC
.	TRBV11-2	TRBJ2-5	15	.	CASSLKGEYQETQYF	TGTGCCAGCAGCTTAAAAGGGGAGTACCAAGAGACCCAGTACTTC
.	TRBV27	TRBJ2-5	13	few	CASQSAEQETQYF	TGTGCCAGCCAGTCCGCGGAGCAAGAGACCCAGTACTTC
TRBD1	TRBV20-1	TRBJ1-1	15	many	CSARDRGRLNTEAFF	TGCAGTGCTAGGGACAGGGGACGATTAAACACTGAAGCTTTCTTT
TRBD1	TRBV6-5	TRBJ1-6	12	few	CASSYDRAFLHF	TGTGCCAGCAGTTACGACAGGGCCTTCCTCCACTTT
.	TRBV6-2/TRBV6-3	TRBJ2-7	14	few	CASSSRWAPYEQYF	TGTGCCAGCAGCAGCAGGTGGGCACCATACGAGCAGTACTTC
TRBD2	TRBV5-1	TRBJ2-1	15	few	CASSILAGERSEQFF	TGCGCCAGCAGCATTCTAGCGGGAGAAAGAAGTGAGCAGTTCTTC
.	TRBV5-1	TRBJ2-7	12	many	CASSFGGVEQYF	TGCGCCAGCAGCTTTGGGGGAGTCGAGCAGTACTTC
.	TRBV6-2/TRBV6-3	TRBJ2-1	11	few	CASSLWREQFF	TGTGCCAGCAGTTTGTGGAGGGAGCAGTTCTTC
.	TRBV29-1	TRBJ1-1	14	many	CSVGAGFLGTEAFF	TGCAGCGTTGGGGCAGGGTTCTTGGGTACTGAAGCTTTCTTT
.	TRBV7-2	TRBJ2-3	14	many	CASSFRLAADTQYF	TGTGCCAGCAGCTTCAGGCTAGCCGCAGATACGCAGTATTTT
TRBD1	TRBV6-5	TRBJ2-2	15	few	CASSYDRDITGELFF	TGTGCCAGCAGTTACGACAGGGACATCACCGGGGAGCTGTTTTTT